This T cell receptor (beta chain) was profiled in a study of T-cell reconstitution after alpha-beta-depleted transplantation in children. CDR1 SGHKS and CDR2 YYEKEE come from the germline V gene (reference sequence). Trimming shortened V by 0 bases and J by 5 bases, and 9 bases separated the two germline ends. The CDR3 covers 13 residues. Unique molecular identifiers featured in how the TCRbeta library was prepared. TCRdb reprocessed the PCR reads with MiXCR, giving one entry per CDR3 protein. The table lists some 600,000 distinct CDR3 sequences, roughly 15% of them singletons. This clonotype has ten or more counts.

This TCR derives from a human donor who donated a stem cell graft to a child with acute myeloid leukemia. The source was PBMCs from the stem cell graft donor, collected from the stem cell graft. V and J are TRBV5-5 and TRBJ2-7; possibly TRBD2 for D (6 bases). CDR3 in amino acids: CASSLEDYNEQYF. As DNA, the CDR3 is TGTGCCAGCAGCTTGGAGGACTACAACGAGCAGTACTTC.